This T cell receptor (beta chain) was identified during a study of T-cell reconstitution after alpha-beta-depleted transplantation in children. This CDR3 contains 16 residues. In germline, CDR1 is SGHTA, CDR2 FQGNSA. Trimming took 6 bases from V and 3 from J; bases not matched to a gene: 13. The TCRbeta library incorporated unique molecular identifiers. TCRdb redid the calling of the PCR reads with MiXCR, one entry per CDR3 protein. The sample records about 610,000 distinct CDR3 sequences, roughly a tenth being singletons. The receptor was isolated from a human donor who donated a stem cell graft to a child with acute myeloid leukemia. The material sequenced was PBMCs from the stem cell graft donor, taken from the stem cell graft. This sequence joins TRBV7-2 and TRBJ2-7, with 8 positions matching TRBD2. CDR3 sequence (DNA): TGTGCCAGCAGTTTTATAGCGGGAACTACTAACTACGAGCAGTACTTC. Residues: CASSFIAGTTNYEQYF.